This T cell receptor (beta chain) came from a study of beta chain features in type 1 diabetes. Study results and caveats: PCR might favor shorter templates, equally in patients and controls.

Expressed TCRB transcripts were sequenced because the isolated RNA had all been reverse transcribed beforehand. The protocol was immunoSEQ multiplex PCR, while the TCRdb copy is restricted to in-frame clones and leaves out a portion. The sample yields under 450,000 clones, roughly 14% seen once. This clone showed up just a few times. Its antigen is not identified. V dropped 3 bases and J dropped 0 bases, with 10 bases sitting between them. Germline V lookup: CDR1 SGDLS, CDR2 YYNGEE. The CDR3 has 14 amino acids. The sequencing input was naive CD4+ T cells from blood. The chain joins TRBV9 to TRBJ2-7, with D possibly being TRBD1 (6 bases). The origin of this receptor is a man aged 25-40 years in good health. CDR3 in DNA: TGTGCCAGCAGCGCCCGGGACAACTCCTACGAGCAGTACGTC. Protein: CASSARDNSYEQYV.